This TCR beta chain was sequenced in a study of cytomegalovirus exposure and HLA in healthy donors. Study findings and constraints: Previously analyzed data showed that most TCR beta V segments were productive at a frequency of about 87% or about 30%.

The V gene end was trimmed by 1 base and the J gene end by 6 bases; junction bases not matched to a gene: 8. The CDR3 is 16 residues long. Per germline, CDR1 SGHTA and CDR2 FQGTGA. To note about this clone: Its cognate antigen is unknown.

PCR involved 60 Vbeta and 13 Jbeta primers. Assay: immunoSEQ multiplex PCR; the TCRdb copy retains only in-frame clones and omits some. The sample has roughly 260,000 clones; about four fifths are singletons. Sequencing was performed on PBMCs. This receptor was taken from a woman aged 40 to 49 in good health and CMV-seropositive. V usage is TRBV7-3 and J usage is TRBJ1-2; 10 bases line up with TRBD1. This chain's CDR3 is CASSLKSMGQGHGYTF. The CDR3 DNA is TGTGCCAGCAGCTTAAAGTCTATGGGACAGGGGCATGGCTACACCTTC.